What follows are 19 T cell receptor beta chains derived from one specimen sequenced in a study of T-cell memory formation after mild COVID-19. TCRdb used MiXCR to reprocess the 5' RACE reads, holding one entry per CDR3 protein. The sample gives hundreds of thousands of distinct CDR3 sequences, around 28% of which show up once; about 14% is in the top ten. Source material: PBMCs or a T cell subset sorted from them (not recorded which). The receptors originated from an adult woman who had mild COVID-19 (a few samples of this study predate the infection). Cell type and time point are not known.

This clonotype was picked up a small number of times. The junction departs from germline at one end; a sequencing error may be responsible. The genes are TRBV12-3 or TRBV12-4 and TRBJ1-3, with 9 bases aligning to TRBD1. The CDR3 contains 13 residues. The CDR3: CASSSTGQGPIYF. The DNA of the CDR3 is TGTGCCAGCAGTTCGACAGGACAGGGGCCCATCTATTTT.

This sequence joins TRBV30 and TRBJ1-2; possible D gene TRBD1, 5 bases. The CDR3 has 12 amino acids. The V and J ends lost 7 bases and 0 bases respectively, with 9 bases between them. Germline V gene sequence: CDR1 GTSNPN, CDR2 SVGIG (reference sequence). The CDR3 sequence: CASGTSNYGYTF. CDR3 nucleotide sequence: TGTGCCTCCGGGACTTCTAACTATGGCTACACCTTC.

V gene TRBV4-2 combines with J gene TRBJ2-7; D is perhaps TRBD1 (5 bases). The CDR3 is made up of 16 amino acids. Germline lookup yields CDR1 LGHNA and CDR2 YNFKEQ. V gave up 0 bases and J gave up 3 bases, with 15 bases separating them. This chain's CDR3 is CASSQEITADNYEQYF. CDR3 nucleotides: TGTGCCAGCAGCCAAGAAATTACGGCGGACAACTACGAGCAGTACTTC.

This clonotype was counted between two and nine times. The chain has TRBV7-9 and TRBJ2-3; 9 nucleotides align to TRBD2. Trimming at V came to 3 bases and at J to 2 bases, leaving 3 bases not matched to a gene. CDR1 and CDR2 (germline): SEHNR, FQNEAQ (reference sequence). The CDR3 has 15 residues. The CDR3: CASSLKRGATDTQYF. Here the CDR3 DNA reads TGTGCCAGCAGCTTGAAGCGGGGGGCCACAGATACGCAGTATTTT.

This clonotype was detected only a few times. J is TRBJ2-7 and V is TRBV5-1; the match to TRBD2 covers 7 bases. CDR1 SGHRS and CDR2 YFSETQ come from the germline V gene. CDR3 length equals 13 residues. V gave up 4 bases and J gave up 6 bases; unmatched junction bases: 7. CDR3 sequence (DNA): TGCGCCAGCAGCCTGGGGTCGGGGGGCGAGCAGTACTTC. As protein: CASSLGSGGEQYF.

There are a few counts of this clonotype. The rearrangement uses TRBV11-2 and TRBJ2-6; no definite D call. The V end was cut by 5 bases, the J end by 0 bases, with 8 bases between. This CDR3 region has 15 residues. CDR1 is SGHAT and CDR2 is FQNNGV in the germline V gene. CDR3 protein: CASSLHSSGANVLTF. The CDR3 coding sequence is TGTGCCAGCAGCCTTCACAGCTCTGGGGCCAACGTCCTGACTTTC.

The chain combines TRBV9 with TRBJ2-7; TRBD2 matches 9 bases. CDR1 and CDR2 from the germline V gene are SGDLS and YYNGEE. The CDR3 loop spans 14 amino acids. J gave up 8 bases and V 0 bases, and 6 bases lay outside the gene matches. Here the CDR3 DNA reads TGTGCCAGCAGCGTAGAAGCGGGGGGCCCTAAGCAGTACTTC. This gives the protein CASSVEAGGPKQYF.

V gene TRBV4-1 combines with J gene TRBJ2-1; D gene uncertain. V lost 0 bases and J lost 0, with 9 bases in between. Per germline, CDR1 MGHRA and CDR2 YSYEKL. The CDR3 contains 16 residues. The CDR3: CASSQDPTGSYNEQFF. The CDR3 DNA is TGCGCCAGCAGCCAAGATCCGACTGGCTCCTACAATGAGCAGTTCTTC.

This clonotype was seen a few times. The chain recombines TRBV7-2 with TRBJ1-5; D ambiguous. Trimming cost V 5 bases and J 0 bases, with 11 bases left between them. The germline V gene has CDR1 SGHTA and CDR2 FQGNSA. This CDR3 contains 15 residues. The CDR3 region has the DNA TGTGCCAGCAGCCTTCAGTCGGATAGCAATCAGCCCCAGCATTTT. It yields the protein CASSLQSDSNQPQHF.

This clonotype was observed a single time. At one boundary the junction diverges from the germline segment, which might be a read error. The CDR3 is CASSLAGPPAEQYF. For the CDR3, the DNA is TGCGCCAGCAGTTTGGCCGGGCCCCCGGCTGAGCAGTACTTC. The genes are TRBV5-1 and TRBJ2-7, with D unresolved. The germline V gene encodes CDR1 SGHRS and CDR2 YFSETQ. The CDR3 loop spans 14 amino acids. The full variable domain, rest sourced from reference TRBV5-1 and TRBJ2-7, is KAGVTQTPRYLIKTRGQQVTLSCSPISGHRSVSWYQQTPGQGLQFLFEYFSETQRNKGNFPGRFSGRQFSNSRSEMNVSTLELGDSALYLCASSLAGPPAEQYFGPGTRLTVT.

This chain joins TRBV12-3 or TRBV12-4 and TRBJ2-1, with D possibly matching TRBD1 (6 bases). V dropped 5 bases and J dropped 4 bases, with 18 bases sitting between them. CDR3 length equals 16 residues. DNA for the CDR3: TGTGCCAGCAGTCATGCACAGGGATTTAGATACAATGAGCAGTTCTTC. Protein sequence: CASSHAQGFRYNEQFF.

The chain recombines TRBV11-1 with TRBJ2-7, with 9 bases matching TRBD1. CDR3 length: 15 amino acids. Trimming removed 3 bases from V and 0 bases from J; junction bases left unmatched: 3. CDR1 and CDR2 (germline): SGHAT, FQDESV (reference sequence). The CDR3: CASSLDRGGSYEQYF. The DNA for the CDR3 is TGTGCCAGCAGCTTGGACAGGGGAGGCTCCTACGAGCAGTACTTC.

This clonotype was picked up many times. This chain connects TRBV15 to TRBJ2-5; D gene ambiguous. CDR3 length: 16 amino acids. Trimming stripped 0 bases from V and 4 bases from J, with 15 bases between. Germline-derived CDR1 and CDR2 are LNHNV and YYDKDF (reference sequence). The CDR3 DNA is TGTGCCACCAGCAGAGATCGGGCGCTGCCCTCAGAGACCCAGTACTTC. Translated: CATSRDRALPSETQYF.

V and J are TRBV4-1 and TRBJ1-1, with D hard to call. V dropped 0 bases and J dropped 7 bases, with 9 bases sitting between them. Germline V gene lookup returns CDR1 MGHRA and CDR2 YSYEKL. CDR3 size: 13 residues. CDR3 protein: CASSQEVGLEAFF. CDR3 nucleotides: TGCGCCAGCAGCCAAGAAGTGGGCCTTGAAGCTTTCTTT.

This sequence joins TRBV7-9 and TRBJ2-2; 7 bases align to TRBD2. The CDR3 extends over 14 amino acids. The germline V gene encodes CDR1 SEHNR and CDR2 FQNEAQ (reference sequence). After removal of 8 bases from V and 3 bases from J, the junction contained 6 bases not matched to a gene. CDR3 coding DNA: TGTGCCAGCCGGGCGCTAGCGGACACCGGGGAGCTGTTTTTT. Residues: CASRALADTGELFF. Combining the CDR3 with reference TRBV7-9 and TRBJ2-2 gives the whole variable domain DTGVSQNPRHKITKRGQNVTFRCDPISEHNRLYWYRQTLGQGPEFLTYFQNEAQLEKSRLLSDRFSAERPKGSFSTLEIQRTEQGDSAMYLCASRALADTGELFFGEGSRLTVL.

V and J are TRBV5-1 and TRBJ1-2; 8 positions agree with TRBD1. The CDR3 has 14 amino acids. J gave up 8 bases and V 4 bases, and 10 bases lay outside the gene matches. Germline-derived CDR1 and CDR2 are SGHRS and YFSETQ. CDR3 amino acids: CASSGGTGSQGYTF. The CDR3 DNA sequence: TGCGCCAGCAGCGGCGGGACAGGAAGCCAAGGCTACACCTTC.

DNA of the CDR3: TGTGCCAGCAGCTCCCGACAGGGAGGGGCCACCGGGGAGCTGTTTTTT. Protein product: CASSSRQGGATGELFF. The chain uses TRBV5-5 and TRBJ2-2; D possibly matches TRBD1 or TRBD2 (7 bases each). The CDR3 has 16 amino acids. V lost 3 bases to trimming and J lost 4 bases, with 16 bases between them. CDR1 SGHKS and CDR2 YYEKEE come from the germline V gene (reference sequence).

This clonotype was picked up a small number of times. The chain links TRBV20-1 to TRBJ2-1; 11 positions agree with TRBD2. Trimming removed 3 bases from V and 9 bases from J; junction bases left unmatched: 10. Looked up from germline, CDR1 is DFQATT and CDR2 is SNEGSKA (reference sequence). CDR3 length equals 15 residues. The CDR3 spells CSARGELAGVGEQFF. The CDR3 DNA follows: TGCAGTGCTAGGGGTGAACTAGCGGGAGTAGGTGAGCAGTTCTTC.

This clonotype was seen a few times. CDR3 residues: CASSPEPRDGGRDQPQHF. The CDR3 nucleotides read TGCGCCAGCAGCCCGGAACCCAGGGACGGGGGTCGGGATCAGCCCCAGCATTTT. The chain couples TRBV4-1 to TRBJ1-5, with D possibly TRBD1 on 5 matching bases. V shed 4 bases and J shed 5 bases, with 24 bases lying between them. Germline CDR1 is MGHRA and CDR2 is YSYEKL. The CDR3 has 18 amino acids.